A single sample is the source of the 17 T cell receptor beta chains below, sequenced in a study of T cell repertoires in ileal Crohn's disease. Data came from immunoSEQ multiplex PCR; TCRdb stores just in-frame clones and leaves some out. In the table there are 25,000 to 30,000 clones, 80% of which are singletons. What was sequenced was ileal tissue. These receptors all stem from an adult with Crohn's disease.

This chain uses TRBV6-5 with TRBJ2-7; TRBD1 matches 9 bases. The germline CDR1 and CDR2 sequences are MNHEY and SVGAGI. The CDR3 length is 14 residues. The V gene end was trimmed by 5 bases and the J gene end by 2 bases; junction bases not matched to a gene: 4. This CDR3 is CASSLGQGPYEQYF. As DNA, the CDR3 is TGTGCCAGCAGTCTGGGACAGGGACCCTACGAGCAGTACTTC.

V and J are TRBV5-1 and TRBJ2-5; D gene uncertain. The DNA end lines up better with TRBJ2-7; the J call may be wrong. The CDR3 sequence is 13 residues long. In germline, CDR1 is SGHRS, CDR2 YFSETQ. Here the CDR3 reads CASSTSSPYEQYF. For the CDR3, the DNA is TGCGCCAGCAGCACTTCCTCCCCGTACGAGCAGTACTTC.

About this clone itself: In the same sample, other DNA sequences code for this CDR3. This chain joins TRBV5-4 and TRBJ2-7; 11 bases match TRBD2. CDR1 and CDR2 (germline): SGHNT, YYREEE (reference sequence). V gave up 1 base and J gave up 4 bases; unmatched junction bases: 7. This CDR3 spans 16 amino acids. The CDR3 here is CASSLILAGGVYEQYF. Written as DNA, the CDR3 is TGTGCCAGCAGCTTGATCCTAGCGGGGGGAGTGTACGAGCAGTACTTC.

This chain uses TRBV9 with TRBJ2-2; D remains ambiguous. This CDR3 comprises 15 residues. V lost 4 bases and J lost 0, with 10 bases in between. Germline CDR1 reads SGDLS; CDR2 reads YYNGEE. CDR3 in amino acids: CASSYDTSNTGELFF. The DNA of the CDR3 is TGTGCCAGCAGCTACGACACATCGAACACCGGGGAGCTGTTTTTT.

The V call is TRBV27, the J call TRBJ1-5; 7 nucleotides line up with TRBD1. The CDR3 is made up of 13 amino acids. Germline assignment: CDR1 MNHEY and CDR2 SMNVEV (reference sequence). V shed 6 bases, J shed 4 bases, and the junction held 3 bases outside the gene matches. CDR3 nucleotides: TGTGCCAGCAGAACAGGGGCGAATCAGCCCCAGCATTTT. Amino acid sequence: CASRTGANQPQHF.

The chain has TRBV6-1 and TRBJ2-7; 10 nucleotides line up with TRBD1. V lost 4 bases and J lost 2; bases outside the gene matches: 2. Looked up from germline, CDR1 is MNHNS and CDR2 is SASEGT. There are 14 residues in the CDR3. The CDR3 nucleotides read TGTGCCAGCAGTGGGACAGGGGGACCCTACGAGCAGTACTTC. Encoded protein: CASSGTGGPYEQYF.

This chain links TRBV27 with TRBJ2-7, with TRBD2 matching 7 bases. The CDR3 sequence is 15 residues long. Germline CDR1 MNHEY, CDR2 SMNVEV (reference sequence). With V trimmed by 2 bases and J by 3 bases, 7 bases remained unmatched. The CDR3: CASSLSASGHYEQYF. In nucleotides, the CDR3 is TGTGCCAGCAGTTTAAGCGCTAGCGGCCACTACGAGCAGTACTTC.

The chain employs TRBV7-2 and TRBJ2-2; unclear D gene. Germline V gene sequence: CDR1 SGHTA, CDR2 FQGNSA. This CDR3 region has 15 residues. V was pared by 3 bases and J by 6 bases, with 14 bases between. The DNA for the CDR3 is TGTGCCAGCAGCTTTCGCAGTGGCCCCGCCGGGGAGCTGTTTTTT. This sequence encodes CASSFRSGPAGELFF. Complete variable domain (other parts from reference TRBV7-2 and TRBJ2-2): GAGVSQSPSNKVTEKGKDVELRCDPISGHTALYWYRQSLGQGLEFLIYFQGNSAPDKSGLPSDRFSAERTGGSVSTLTIQRTQQEDSAVYLCASSFRSGPAGELFFGEGSRLTVL.

The chain recombines TRBV2 with TRBJ2-5; D uncertain. Germline V gene sequence: CDR1 SNHLY, CDR2 FYNNEI. V shed 3 bases and J shed 2 bases, with 16 bases lying between them. CDR3 length: 16 amino acids. The CDR3 spells CASSDDKGKWQETQYF. The CDR3 DNA is TGTGCCAGCAGTGACGACAAAGGAAAGTGGCAAGAGACCCAGTACTTC.

V is TRBV2 and J is TRBJ1-6; 12 bases agree with TRBD1. J gave up 0 bases and V 6 bases, and 6 bases lay outside the gene matches. Germline-derived CDR1 and CDR2 are SNHLY and FYNNEI. There are 18 residues in the CDR3. The CDR3 DNA reads TGTGCCAGCAGGGGGACAGGGGGCTTTGGCTCCTATAATTCACCCCTCCACTTT. Amino acids: CASRGTGGFGSYNSPLHF.

The chain carries TRBV2 and TRBJ2-7; D perhaps matches TRBD1 (6 bases). The CDR3 sequence is 15 residues long. CDR1 and CDR2 from the germline V gene are SNHLY and FYNNEI. V shed 1 base and J shed 7 bases, with 17 bases lying between them. The CDR3 region is CASSEGGRGILEQYF. The DNA of the CDR3 is TGTGCCAGCAGTGAAGGTGGTAGGGGGATTTTGGAGCAGTACTTC.

The genes are TRBV18 and TRBJ2-7, with D possibly being TRBD1 (6 bases). Per germline, CDR1 KGHSH and CDR2 LQKENI. The V gene lost 0 bases and the J gene lost 0 bases, with 15 bases spanning the gap. The CDR3 loop spans 17 amino acids. CDR3 DNA: TGTGCCAGCTCACCACCGGTGCAGGGGCCCTCCTCCTACGAGCAGTACTTC. It is translated as CASSPPVQGPSSYEQYF.

This clone is a singleton in its sample. The gene calls are TRBV7-2 and TRBJ2-3; 9 bases line up with TRBD2. The CDR3 totals 16 residues. Germline V gene lookup returns CDR1 SGHTA and CDR2 FQGNSA. V lost 1 base, J lost 6 bases, and 8 bases stayed unmatched. The CDR3 protein is CASSLGGRGGSDTQYF. DNA for the CDR3: TGTGCCAGCAGCTTAGGAGGGCGGGGGGGCTCGGATACGCAGTATTTT.

This clone was seen more than once but under ten times. This rearrangement joins TRBV9 to TRBJ2-2; possibly TRBD2 for D (7 bases). Germline V gene sequence: CDR1 SGDLS, CDR2 YYNGEE. Trimming removed 0 bases at V and 9 bases at J, with 9 bases between. The CDR3 spans 13 residues. The CDR3 sequence: CASSVGGGRELFF. Here the CDR3 DNA reads TGTGCCAGCAGCGTAGGCGGGGGCCGGGAGCTGTTTTTT.

This sequence joins TRBV2 and TRBJ2-3; D is possibly TRBD1 (5 bases). This CDR3 spans 16 amino acids. V shed 6 bases and J shed 1 base, with 17 bases lying between them. Germline assignment: CDR1 SNHLY and CDR2 FYNNEI. CDR3 sequence: CASSPELGPRTDTQYF. The DNA for the CDR3 is TGTGCCAGCAGCCCGGAGTTGGGGCCCCGCACAGATACGCAGTATTTT.

The V and J genes are TRBV9 and TRBJ2-1; tentatively, D is TRBD2 (7 bases). The germline CDR1 and CDR2 sequences are SGDLS and YYNGEE. CDR3 length equals 15 residues. V lost 4 bases, J lost 7 bases, and 18 bases lay in between. This CDR3 reads CASSLQGGARNEQFF. DNA of the CDR3: TGTGCCAGCAGCCTTCAAGGGGGGGCTAGGAATGAGCAGTTCTTC. Filled out from reference TRBV9 and TRBJ2-1, the complete variable domain reads DSGVTQTPKHLITATGQRVTLRCSPRSGDLSVYWYQQSLDQGLQFLIQYYNGEERAKGNILERFSAQQFPDLHSELNLSSLELGDSALYFCASSLQGGARNEQFFGPGTRLTVL.

A few counts support this clone. The rearrangement links TRBV4-2 to TRBJ2-3; 8 nucleotides align to TRBD1. Germline loops: CDR1 LGHNA, CDR2 YNFKEQ. The CDR3 covers 17 residues. Unmatched junction bases numbered 10, after V lost 3 bases and J lost 2 bases. The CDR3 bases are TGTGCCAGCAGCCAGGCGATAAGACAGGGGCACACAGATACGCAGTATTTT. This codes for CASSQAIRQGHTDTQYF.